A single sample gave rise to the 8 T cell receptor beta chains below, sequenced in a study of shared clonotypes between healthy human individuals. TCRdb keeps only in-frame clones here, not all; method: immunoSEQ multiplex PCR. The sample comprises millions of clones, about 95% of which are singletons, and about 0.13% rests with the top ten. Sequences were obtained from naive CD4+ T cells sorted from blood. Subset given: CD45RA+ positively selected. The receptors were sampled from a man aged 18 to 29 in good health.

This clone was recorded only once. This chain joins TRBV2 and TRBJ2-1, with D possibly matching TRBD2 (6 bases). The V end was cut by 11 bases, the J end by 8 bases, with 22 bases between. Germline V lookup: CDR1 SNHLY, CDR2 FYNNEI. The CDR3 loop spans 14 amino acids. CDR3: CAARDGGVLDEQFF. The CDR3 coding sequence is TGTGCCGCCCGAGACGGCGGGGTATTGGATGAGCAGTTCTTC.

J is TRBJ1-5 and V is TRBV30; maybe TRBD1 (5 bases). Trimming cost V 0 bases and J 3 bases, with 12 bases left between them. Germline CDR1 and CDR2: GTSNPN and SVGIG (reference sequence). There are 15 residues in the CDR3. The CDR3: CAWSVGQGDNQPQHF. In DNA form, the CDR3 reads TGTGCCTGGAGTGTGGGTCAGGGAGACAATCAGCCCCAGCATTTT.

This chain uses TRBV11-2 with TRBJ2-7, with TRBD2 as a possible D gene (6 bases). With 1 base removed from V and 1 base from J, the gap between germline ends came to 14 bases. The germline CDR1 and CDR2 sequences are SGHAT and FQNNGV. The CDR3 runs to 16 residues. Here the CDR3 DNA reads TGTGCCAGCAGCTTAGGCTCCGGGGGAAGGTCCTACGAGCAGTACTTC. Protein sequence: CASSLGSGGRSYEQYF.

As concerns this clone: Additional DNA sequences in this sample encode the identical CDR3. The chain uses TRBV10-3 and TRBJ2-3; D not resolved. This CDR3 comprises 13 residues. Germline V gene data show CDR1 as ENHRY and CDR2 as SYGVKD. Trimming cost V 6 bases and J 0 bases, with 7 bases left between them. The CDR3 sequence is CAIRLGSTDTQYF. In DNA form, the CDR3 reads TGTGCCATCAGGTTGGGGAGCACAGATACGCAGTATTTT.

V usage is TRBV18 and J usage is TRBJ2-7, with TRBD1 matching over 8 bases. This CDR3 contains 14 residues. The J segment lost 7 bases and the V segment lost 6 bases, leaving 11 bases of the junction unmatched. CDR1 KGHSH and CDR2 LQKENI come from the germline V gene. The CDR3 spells CASSGTGGSLEQYF. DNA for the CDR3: TGTGCCAGCTCCGGTACAGGGGGGAGCTTAGAGCAGTACTTC.

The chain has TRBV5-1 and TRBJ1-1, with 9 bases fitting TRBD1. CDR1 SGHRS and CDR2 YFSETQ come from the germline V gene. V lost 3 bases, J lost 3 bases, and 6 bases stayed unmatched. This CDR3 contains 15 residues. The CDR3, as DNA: TGCGCCAGCAGCTACATACAGGGGGCCCACACTGAAGCTTTCTTT. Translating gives CASSYIQGAHTEAFF.

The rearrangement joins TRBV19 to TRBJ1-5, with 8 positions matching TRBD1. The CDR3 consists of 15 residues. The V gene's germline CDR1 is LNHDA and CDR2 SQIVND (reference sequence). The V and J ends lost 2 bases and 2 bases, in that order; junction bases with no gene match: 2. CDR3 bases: TGTGCCAGTAGTATAATGGGACAGGGCAATCAGCCCCAGCATTTT. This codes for CASSIMGQGNQPQHF.

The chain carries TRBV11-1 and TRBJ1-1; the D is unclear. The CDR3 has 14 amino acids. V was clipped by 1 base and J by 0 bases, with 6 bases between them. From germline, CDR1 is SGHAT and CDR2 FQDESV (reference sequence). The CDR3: CASSLVLLNTEAFF. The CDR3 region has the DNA TGTGCCAGCAGCTTAGTATTACTGAACACTGAAGCTTTCTTT.